The sample holds one count of the clone carrying this TCR beta chain. What it binds is unknown. TCRdb keeps only in-frame clones here, not all; method: immunoSEQ multiplex PCR. The profile shows some 110,000 clones, about nine tenths of them singletons. Time point meaning: cycle 4 day 1 (C4D1), after 5 to 7 weeks of nivolumab. All patients relapsed after autologous stem cell transplantation, and brentuximab vedotin exposure varied. The CDR3 length is 12 residues. From germline, CDR1 is MNHEY and CDR2 SVGAGI. Trimming took 2 bases from V and 4 from J, leaving 5 bases between them. These data originate in a study of PD-1 blockade in classical Hodgkin lymphoma. Study outcomes and limitations: Complete responders' diversity at baseline resembled that of newly diagnosed patients. Significantly greater TCR diversity emerged by C4D1 in CD4+ cells but not CD8+ cells.

This TCR came from a human donor with classical Hodgkin lymphoma. The V call is TRBV6-5, the J call TRBJ1-1; no firm D call. The sequencing here drew on peripheral blood mononuclear cells (PBMCs), taken before the fourth cycle of nivolumab. The CDR3 loop reads CASSYAGTEAFF. The CDR3 bases are TGTGCCAGCAGTTACGCTGGCACTGAAGCTTTCTTT.